Listed here are 18 T cell receptor beta chains from one sample, sequenced in a study of identical twins. TCRdb re-analysed the 5' RACE reads in MiXCR, keeping a single row per CDR3 protein. The sample yields about 520,000 distinct CDR3 sequences, around 20% seen once. These records were also assigned to another study, of T cells expressing NK-cell markers.

The source material was CD4+ T cells sorted from blood. These receptors originate from a woman under 30 in good health.

This clonotype was counted a few times. J is TRBJ2-7 and V is TRBV7-9; no reliable D call. The germline V gene has CDR1 SEHNR and CDR2 FQNEAQ (reference sequence). CDR3 size: 14 residues. Trimming took 0 bases from V and 2 from J, leaving 8 bases between them. The CDR3 DNA is TGTGCCAGCAGCTTAGCACAGTCTACCTACGAGCAGTACTTC. Its protein is CASSLAQSTYEQYF.

A note on this clonotype: The junction differs from germline at one of its ends, possibly a read error. The chain joins TRBV7-7 to TRBJ2-7; 10 bases align to TRBD1. Germline CDR1 and CDR2: SSHAT and FNYEAQ (reference sequence). The CDR3 contains 13 residues. The CDR3 region has the DNA TGTGCTAGCAGCTGGGACAGGGGAAGTGAGCAGTACTTC. The encoded protein is CASSWDRGSEQYF.

V gene TRBV12-3 or TRBV12-4 combines with J gene TRBJ2-7; D is possibly TRBD1 or TRBD2 (5 bases each). Between the trimmed V and J ends, which lost 3 bases and 0 bases, there was a span of 9 bases. This CDR3 is 14 amino acids long. The DNA for the CDR3 is TGTGCCAGCAGTTTTGGTGGGGGCTCCTACGAGCAGTACTTC. This translates into CASSFGGGSYEQYF.

This chain uses TRBV18 with TRBJ1-2; D unresolved. CDR1 KGHSH and CDR2 LQKENI come from the germline V gene. CDR3 length: 15 amino acids. Trimming removed 5 bases at V and 1 base at J, with 14 bases between. CDR3 sequence: CASSSDWEDNYGYTF. The CDR3 DNA is TGTGCCAGCTCATCGGACTGGGAGGATAACTATGGCTACACCTTC. Supplemented by reference TRBV18 and TRBJ1-2, the full variable domain reads NAGVMQNPRHLVRRRGQEARLRCSPMKGHSHVYWYRQLPEEGLKFMVYLQKENIIDESGMPKERFSAEFPKEGPSILRIQQVVRGDSAAYFCASSSDWEDNYGYTFGSGTRLTVV.

This clonotype showed up just a few times. This rearrangement joins TRBV20-1 to TRBJ1-5, with D tentatively TRBD1 (5 bases). Germline CDR1 and CDR2: DFQATT and SNEGSKA (reference sequence). V lost 4 bases and J lost 1, with 11 bases in between. The CDR3 loop spans 14 amino acids. In DNA, the CDR3 is TGCAGTGCTAACGGGGGATCGAGCAATCAGCCCCAGCATTTT. This sequence encodes CSANGGSSNQPQHF.

The chain recombines TRBV2 with TRBJ2-6; 11 bases are shared with TRBD1. This CDR3 spans 14 amino acids. CDR1 SNHLY and CDR2 FYNNEI come from the germline V gene. The chain's CDR3 is CVGQGASGANVLTF. In DNA form, the CDR3 reads TGTGTCGGACAGGGGGCGAGTGGGGCCAACGTCCTGACTTTC.

This clonotype appeared a few times. The rearrangement uses TRBV9 and TRBJ1-5; no clear D gene. CDR3 length equals 14 residues. Germline CDR1 SGDLS, CDR2 YYNGEE. V lost 0 bases, J lost 4 bases, and 8 bases lay in between. CDR3 sequence reads: CASSVGHGNQPQHF. Here the CDR3 DNA reads TGTGCCAGCAGCGTAGGGCACGGGAATCAGCCCCAGCATTTT.

This clonotype was seen many times. The chain carries TRBV7-9 and TRBJ2-5; D gene ambiguous. Between the trimmed V and J ends, which lost 7 bases and 5 bases, there was a span of 14 bases. The CDR3 loop spans 13 amino acids. Germline V CDR1 and CDR2: SEHNR, FQNEAQ (reference sequence). In nucleotides, the CDR3 is TGTGCCAGCACCTTCCCTGGGCTCGAGACCCAGTACTTC. It codes for CASTFPGLETQYF. Using reference TRBV7-9 and TRBJ2-5 for the parts outside the CDR3, the full variable domain is DTGVSQNPRHKITKRGQNVTFRCDPISEHNRLYWYRQTLGQGPEFLTYFQNEAQLEKSRLLSDRFSAERPKGSFSTLEIQRTEQGDSAMYLCASTFPGLETQYFGPGTRLLVL.

J is TRBJ2-4 and V is TRBV11-3, with 9 bases that match TRBD1. The CDR3 covers 19 residues. The trim removed 5 bases at V and 0 bases at J, leaving 14 bases unmatched. Germline-derived CDR1 and CDR2 are SGHNT and YENEEA. The DNA for the CDR3 is TGTGCCAGCAGCGGACGGACAGGGGATCCCCCTCTAGCCAAAAACATTCAGTACTTC. Translated, it gives CASSGRTGDPPLAKNIQYF.

This clonotype has a handful of counts. The chain recombines TRBV9 with TRBJ2-7; either TRBD1 or TRBD2 may supply D (5 bases each). Germline V lookup: CDR1 SGDLS, CDR2 YYNGEE. V was shortened by 0 bases and J by 8 bases, with 15 bases between the two germline ends. The CDR3 consists of 14 residues. The CDR3 nucleotides read TGTGCCAGCAGCGTAGGCGGACACCTCGGGAAGCAGTACTTC. Protein product: CASSVGGHLGKQYF.

This clonotype was observed a few times. This chain links TRBV4-2 with TRBJ2-3; D is perhaps TRBD1 (6 bases). CDR1 is LGHNA and CDR2 is YNFKEQ in the germline V gene. Deletions cut 5 bases from V and 3 bases from J, with 18 bases between. The CDR3 runs 16 residues. The CDR3 DNA reads as TGTGCCAGCAGCTTGGGAAGGCAGGGGCTTACAGATACGCAGTATTTT. It yields the protein CASSLGRQGLTDTQYF.

This chain connects TRBV18 to TRBJ2-5; TRBD1 matches 7 bases. Trimming removed 6 bases from V and 2 bases from J; junction bases left unmatched: 9. This CDR3 comprises 15 residues. CDR1 is KGHSH and CDR2 is LQKENI in the germline V gene. CDR3 sequence (DNA): TGTGCCAGCTCCCCCGACAGGGAACCGCAAGAGACCCAGTACTTC. This gives the protein CASSPDREPQETQYF.

The chain is built from TRBV29-1 and TRBJ2-5; 7 nucleotides match TRBD1. V dropped 4 bases and J dropped 5; count of bases not matched to a gene: 13. Germline loops: CDR1 SQVTM, CDR2 ANQGSEA. The CDR3 extends over 15 amino acids. The chain's CDR3 is CSVVRDRTEGETQYF. Written as DNA, the CDR3 is TGCAGCGTTGTAAGGGACAGAACAGAGGGGGAGACCCAGTACTTC.

This clonotype showed up just a few times. The rearrangement uses TRBV12-3 or TRBV12-4 and TRBJ1-5; D is uncertain. V lost 3 bases and J lost 5, with 8 bases in between. This CDR3 has 13 amino acids. CDR3 DNA: TGTGCCAGCAGTTTGGCGGAAGATCAGCCCCAGCATTTT. This gives the protein CASSLAEDQPQHF.

The sample holds a few counts of this clonotype. The J gene is TRBJ1-5, the V gene TRBV7-2; the D gene is possibly TRBD1 (6 bases). Trimming cost V 4 bases and J 6 bases, with 16 bases left between them. Germline CDR1 is SGHTA and CDR2 is FQGNSA. The CDR3 runs to 15 residues. The CDR3, as DNA: TGTGCCAGCAGCTCAGGGGTGGGGCGGAGTCAGCCCCAGCATTTT. Residues: CASSSGVGRSQPQHF.

The chain combines TRBV27 with TRBJ2-7, with 10 bases fitting TRBD2. Trimming took 3 bases from V and 3 from J; bases not matched to a gene: 5. CDR3 size: 15 residues. CDR1 and CDR2 (germline): MNHEY, SMNVEV (reference sequence). The CDR3 loop reads CASSLLLAGVYEQYF. CDR3 nucleotides: TGTGCCAGCAGTTTGCTCCTAGCGGGAGTCTACGAGCAGTACTTC.

V is TRBV20-1 and J is TRBJ1-1; no definite D call. V lost 0 bases and J lost 4, with 12 bases in between. The CDR3 length is 14 residues. Germline V gives CDR1 DFQATT, CDR2 SNEGSKA (reference sequence). CDR3 residues: CSARDPTQSTEAFF. The CDR3 bases are TGCAGTGCTAGAGATCCTACCCAGAGCACTGAAGCTTTCTTT.

This clonotype was observed a few times. This chain uses TRBV12-3 or TRBV12-4 with TRBJ2-1, with 9 positions matching TRBD1. This CDR3 spans 13 amino acids. Trimming removed 7 bases from V and 9 bases from J; junction bases left unmatched: 7. The CDR3 coding sequence is TGTGCCAGCATCGACAGGGGGACGGGTGAGCAGTTCTTC. Its translation: CASIDRGTGEQFF.